This T cell receptor (beta chain) was sequenced for a study of blood T cell repertoires in COVID-19. Overall study: Sources were T cells, B-cell-depleted T cells, or PBMCs; the material itself was cDNA or gDNA.

The sample holds one count of this clone. Recruitment covered roughly 24 US areas and drew participants whose ages spanned about 18 to 95 years. Libraries were prepared by immunoSEQ multiplex PCR; TCRdb keeps only in-frame clonotypes and omits some of them. Counted here are about 200,000 clones, around 84% occurring once; the ten biggest clones make up nearly 7.5%. The CDR3 is 13 residues long. CDR1 and CDR2 from the germline V gene are SGHRS and YFSETQ. The V and J ends lost 0 bases and 8 bases respectively, with 11 bases between them. This chain connects TRBV5-1 to TRBJ1-1, with no clear D. What was sequenced was PBMCs or T cells enriched from blood (not recorded which). The clonotype originates from a woman between 35 and 50 years old with acute COVID-19. CDR3 in DNA: TGCGCCAGCAGCTTGGCCTCCCTGAGGGAAGCTTTCTTT. Protein product: CASSLASLREAFF.